A single sample is the source of the 11 T cell receptor beta chains below, sequenced in a study of Graves' ophthalmopathy and Graves' hyperthyroidism. Amplification of the TCR beta CDR3 regions used RNA transcripts (as template). First-round RT-PCR with HTBI primers preceded a second-round multiplex PCR. Via MiXCR, TCRdb re-called the multiplex PCR reads, giving one row per CDR3 protein. In the table there are roughly 610,000 distinct CDR3 sequences, 20% to 25% of which are singletons. The specimen was peripheral blood. These TCRs come from a woman between 18 and 29 years old with stable Graves' hyperthyroidism. Some clones in this sample may be carry-over from other donors' samples.

Ten or more counts support this clonotype. The J gene is TRBJ2-7, the V gene TRBV6-1; D may be TRBD1 (6 bases). Trimming cost V 0 bases and J 3 bases, with 9 bases left between them. This CDR3 spans 14 amino acids. Looked up from germline, CDR1 is MNHNS and CDR2 is SASEGT. Written as DNA, the CDR3 is TGTGCCAGCAGTGAAGCCCCGGACAGCTACGAGCAGTACTTC. This gives the protein CASSEAPDSYEQYF.

There are many counts of this clonotype. The genes are TRBV6-1 and TRBJ2-4, with D perhaps TRBD1 or TRBD2 (5 bases each). The CDR3 has 13 residues. Germline CDR1 is MNHNS and CDR2 is SASEGT. The V end lost 6 bases, the J end lost 12 bases, and 18 bases lay between the germline ends. The CDR3 nucleotides read TGTGCCAGCAGCCCCGGGACGGGGAAAAATCAGTACTTC. Its translation: CASSPGTGKNQYF.

Remarks on this clonotype: This may be a read error, as it is one base from a much larger clone. J is TRBJ1-5 and V is TRBV12-3 or TRBV12-4; D gene unclear. The CDR3 is 13 residues long. The CDR3 spells CACSHYSYQPQHF. CDR3 sequence (DNA): TGTGCCTGCAGCCACTACTCTTATCAGCCCCAGCATTTT.

This clonotype was found once. The chain joins TRBV7-2 to TRBJ1-5; 7 bases line up with TRBD1. The germline V gene has CDR1 SGHTA and CDR2 FQGNSA. V shed 2 bases, J shed 4 bases, and the junction held 5 bases outside the gene matches. CDR3 length equals 15 residues. CDR3 DNA sequence: TGTGCCAGCAGCTTAAACAGGGGCCCGAATCAGCCCCAGCATTTT. Protein: CASSLNRGPNQPQHF.

This clonotype was seen more than once but under ten times. The chain links TRBV4-1 to TRBJ2-4; 8 bases map to TRBD2. Per germline, CDR1 MGHRA and CDR2 YSYEKL. The CDR3 spans 17 residues. V shed 1 base and J 0 bases; nucleotides not matched to a gene: 5. CDR3: CASSQARLAGAKNIQYF. CDR3 DNA sequence: TGCGCCAGCAGCCAAGCTCGGCTAGCGGGAGCCAAAAACATTCAGTACTTC.

This clonotype was found a few times. The chain recombines TRBV5-1 with TRBJ2-2; no clear D. Per the germline V gene, CDR1 is SGHRS and CDR2 is YFSETQ. The V gene lost 0 bases and the J gene lost 6 bases, with 12 bases spanning the gap. The CDR3 totals 15 residues. The CDR3 DNA reads as TGCGCCAGCAGCTTGGGCGTGTTGGGCTCCGGGGAGCTGTTTTTT. This gives the protein CASSLGVLGSGELFF. The full variable domain, with the rest looked up from reference TRBV5-1 and TRBJ2-2, is KAGVTQTPRYLIKTRGQQVTLSCSPISGHRSVSWYQQTPGQGLQFLFEYFSETQRNKGNFPGRFSGRQFSNSRSEMNVSTLELGDSALYLCASSLGVLGSGELFFGEGSRLTVL.

Ten or more counts support this clonotype. At one end, the junction sequence differs from germline, possibly due to a read error. V is TRBV7-9 and J is TRBJ1-6; 8 bases match TRBD1. The germline V gene encodes CDR1 SEHNR and CDR2 FQNEAQ (reference sequence). There are 16 residues in the CDR3. The CDR3 is CASSATGRGPASALHF. Written as DNA, the CDR3 is TGTGCCAGCAGCGCTACCGGCAGGGGGCCCGCTTCAGCCCTCCACTTT.

This clonotype was counted at least ten times. The rearrangement uses TRBV20-1 and TRBJ2-7; D unclear. V lost 1 base, J lost 5 bases, and 6 bases lay in between. Germline V lookup: CDR1 DFQATT, CDR2 SNEGSKA (reference sequence). This CDR3 is 11 amino acids long. CDR3 protein: CSARGRHEQYF. CDR3 DNA: TGCAGTGCTAGAGGTCGCCACGAGCAGTACTTC.

This clonotype was recorded a few times. J is TRBJ1-6 and V is TRBV10-1; no definite D call. Between the trimmed V and J ends, which lost 8 bases and 8 bases, there was a span of 13 bases. CDR1 and CDR2 (germline): WNHNN, SYGVQD (reference sequence). CDR3 size: 13 residues. DNA for the CDR3: TGCGCCAGCCAGGACGGCCTATATTCACCCCTCCACTTT. Residues: CASQDGLYSPLHF.

The chain uses TRBV5-1 and TRBJ2-7, with TRBD1 matching over 9 bases. V lost 0 bases to trimming and J lost 5 bases; unmatched junction nucleotides: 3. This CDR3 contains 14 residues. CDR1 is SGHRS, CDR2 YFSETQ, per germline. In nucleotides, the CDR3 is TGCGCCAGCAGCTTGGGGACAGGGGAGGACGAGCAGTACTTC. Amino acid sequence: CASSLGTGEDEQYF.

This clonotype showed up many times. V is TRBV24-1 and J is TRBJ1-5; D unclear. The germline CDR1 and CDR2 sequences are KGHDR and SFDVKD. This CDR3 has 13 amino acids. V lost 5 bases, J lost 7 bases, and 11 bases lay in between. The chain's CDR3 is CATSAGGRQPQHF. The CDR3 DNA reads TGTGCCACCAGTGCTGGAGGGCGCCAGCCCCAGCATTTT.